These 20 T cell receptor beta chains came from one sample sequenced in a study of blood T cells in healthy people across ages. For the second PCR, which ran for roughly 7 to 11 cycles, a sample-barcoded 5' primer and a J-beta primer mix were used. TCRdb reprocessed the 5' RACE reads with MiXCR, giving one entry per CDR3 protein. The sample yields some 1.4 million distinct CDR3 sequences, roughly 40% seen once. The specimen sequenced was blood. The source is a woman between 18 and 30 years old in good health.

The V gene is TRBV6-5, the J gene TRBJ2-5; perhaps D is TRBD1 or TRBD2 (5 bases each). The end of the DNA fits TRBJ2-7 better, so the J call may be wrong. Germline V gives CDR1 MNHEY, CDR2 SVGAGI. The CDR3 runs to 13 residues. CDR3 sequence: CASSSQGGGEQYF. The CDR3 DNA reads TGTGCCAGCAGCTCCCAGGGCGGAGGCGAGCAGTACTTC.

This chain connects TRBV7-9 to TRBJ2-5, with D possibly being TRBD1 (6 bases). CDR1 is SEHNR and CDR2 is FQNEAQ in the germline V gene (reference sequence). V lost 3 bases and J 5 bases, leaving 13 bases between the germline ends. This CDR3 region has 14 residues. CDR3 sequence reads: CASSFLGAWETQYF. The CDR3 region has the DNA TGTGCCAGCAGCTTTCTGGGGGCCTGGGAGACCCAGTACTTC.

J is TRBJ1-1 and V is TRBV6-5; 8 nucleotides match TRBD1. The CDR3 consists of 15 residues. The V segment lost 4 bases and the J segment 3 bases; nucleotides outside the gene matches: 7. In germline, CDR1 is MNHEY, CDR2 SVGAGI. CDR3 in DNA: TGTGCCAGCAGTTCATCAGGGGGCGTGGACACTGAAGCTTTCTTT. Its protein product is CASSSSGGVDTEAFF.

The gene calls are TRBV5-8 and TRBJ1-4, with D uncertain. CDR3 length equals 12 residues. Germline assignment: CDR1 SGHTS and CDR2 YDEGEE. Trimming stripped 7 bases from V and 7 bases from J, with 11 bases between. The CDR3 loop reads CASGSLGEKLFF. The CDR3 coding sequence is TGTGCCAGCGGATCCCTGGGTGAAAAACTGTTTTTT.

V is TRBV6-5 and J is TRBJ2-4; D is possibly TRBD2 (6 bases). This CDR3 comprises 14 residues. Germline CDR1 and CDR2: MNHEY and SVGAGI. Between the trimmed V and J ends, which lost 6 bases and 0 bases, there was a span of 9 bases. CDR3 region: CASRLGGAKNIQYF. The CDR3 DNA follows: TGTGCCAGCAGACTGGGGGGAGCCAAAAACATTCAGTACTTC.

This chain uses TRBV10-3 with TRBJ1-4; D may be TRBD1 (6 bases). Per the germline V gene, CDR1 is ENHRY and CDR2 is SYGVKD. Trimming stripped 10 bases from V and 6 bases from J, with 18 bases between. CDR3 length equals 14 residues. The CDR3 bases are TGTGCCACCCTGCGGCAAAAGGGGGATGAAAAACTGTTTTTT. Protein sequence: CATLRQKGDEKLFF.

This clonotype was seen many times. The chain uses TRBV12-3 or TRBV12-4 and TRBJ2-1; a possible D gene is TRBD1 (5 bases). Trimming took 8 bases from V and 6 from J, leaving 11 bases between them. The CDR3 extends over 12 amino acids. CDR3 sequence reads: CASSGLLNEQFF. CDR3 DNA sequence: TGTGCCAGCTCAGGGTTGCTCAATGAGCAGTTCTTC.

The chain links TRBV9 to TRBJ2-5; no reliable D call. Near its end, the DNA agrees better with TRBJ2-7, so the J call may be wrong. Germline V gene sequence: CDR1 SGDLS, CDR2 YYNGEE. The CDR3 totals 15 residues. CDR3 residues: CASSVAPTVSYEQYF. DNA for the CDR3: TGTGCCAGCAGCGTAGCACCGACGGTCTCCTACGAGCAGTACTTC.

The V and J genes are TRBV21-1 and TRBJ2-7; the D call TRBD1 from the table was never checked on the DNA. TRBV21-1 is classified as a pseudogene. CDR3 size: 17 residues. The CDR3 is CASSKKGGQTLPYEQYF. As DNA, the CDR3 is TGTGCCAGCAGCAAAAAAGGGGGCCAAACCCTACCCTACGAGCAGTACTTC.

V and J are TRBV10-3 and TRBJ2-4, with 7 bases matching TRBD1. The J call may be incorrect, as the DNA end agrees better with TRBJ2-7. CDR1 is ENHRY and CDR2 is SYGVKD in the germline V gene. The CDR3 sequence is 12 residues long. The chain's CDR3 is CATQGQTYEQYF. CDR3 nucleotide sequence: TGTGCCACCCAGGGACAGACCTACGAGCAGTACTTC.

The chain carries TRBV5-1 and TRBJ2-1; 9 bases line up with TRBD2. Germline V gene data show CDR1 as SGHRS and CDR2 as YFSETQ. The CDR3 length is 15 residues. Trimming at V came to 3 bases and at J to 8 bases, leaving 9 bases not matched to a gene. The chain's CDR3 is CASSWMAGGFDEQFF. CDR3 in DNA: TGCGCCAGCAGCTGGATGGCGGGGGGGTTCGATGAGCAGTTCTTC.

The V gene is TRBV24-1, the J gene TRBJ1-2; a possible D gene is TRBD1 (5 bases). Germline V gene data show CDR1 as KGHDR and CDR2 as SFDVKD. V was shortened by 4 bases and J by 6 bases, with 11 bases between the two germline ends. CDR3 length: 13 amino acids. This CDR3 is CATSEDGTDGYTF. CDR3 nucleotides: TGTGCCACCAGTGAGGACGGGACGGATGGCTACACCTTC.

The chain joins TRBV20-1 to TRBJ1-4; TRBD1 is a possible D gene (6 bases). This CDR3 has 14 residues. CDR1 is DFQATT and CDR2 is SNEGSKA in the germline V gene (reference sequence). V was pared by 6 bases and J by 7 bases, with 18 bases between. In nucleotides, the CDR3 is TGCAGTGCCGGGACTAGCGGGGGCGGTGAAAAACTGTTTTTT. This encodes CSAGTSGGGEKLFF.

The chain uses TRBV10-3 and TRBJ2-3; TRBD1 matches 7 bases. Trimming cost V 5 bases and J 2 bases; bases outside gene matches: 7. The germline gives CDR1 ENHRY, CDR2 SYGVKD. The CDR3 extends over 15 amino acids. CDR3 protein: CAISPGQESTDTQYF. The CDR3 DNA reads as TGTGCCATCAGTCCCGGACAGGAATCCACAGATACGCAGTATTTT.

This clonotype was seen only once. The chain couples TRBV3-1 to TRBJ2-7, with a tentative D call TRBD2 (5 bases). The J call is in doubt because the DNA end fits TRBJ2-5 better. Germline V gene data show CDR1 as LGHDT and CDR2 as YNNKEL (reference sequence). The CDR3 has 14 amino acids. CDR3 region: CASSQDGVVETQYF. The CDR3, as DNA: TGTGCCAGCAGCCAAGACGGGGTGGTGGAGACCCAGTACTTC.

CDR3 nucleotide sequence: TGTGCCAGCAGTTTAGTGGAGGGGGTCAATCAGCCCCAGCATTTT. The encoded protein is CASSLVEGVNQPQHF. The V and J genes are TRBV12-3 or TRBV12-4 and TRBJ1-5, with D perhaps matching TRBD1 (6 bases). CDR3 length: 15 residues. Between the trimmed V and J ends, which lost 1 base and 3 bases, there was a span of 10 bases.

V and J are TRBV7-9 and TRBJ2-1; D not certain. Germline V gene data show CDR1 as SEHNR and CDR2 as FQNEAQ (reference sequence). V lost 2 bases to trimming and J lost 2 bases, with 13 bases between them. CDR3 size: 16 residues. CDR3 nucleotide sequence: TGTGCCAGCAGCTTACGTATAGGGCTCCCCTACAATGAGCAGTTCTTC. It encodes CASSLRIGLPYNEQFF.

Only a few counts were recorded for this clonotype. In nucleotides, the CDR3 is TGCAGCGTTGAAGATGTAGCGGGGGGCTACACAGATACGCAGTATTTT. Translating gives CSVEDVAGGYTDTQYF. This chain uses TRBV29-1 with TRBJ2-3; 10 nucleotides line up with TRBD2. Germline CDR1 is SQVTM and CDR2 is ANQGSEA. The CDR3 covers 16 residues. V was clipped by 0 bases and J by 2 bases; unmatched bases: 5.

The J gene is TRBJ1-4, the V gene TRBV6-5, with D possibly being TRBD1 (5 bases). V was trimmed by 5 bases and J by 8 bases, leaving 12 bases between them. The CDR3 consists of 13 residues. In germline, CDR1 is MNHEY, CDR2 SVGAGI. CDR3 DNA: TGTGCCAGCAGTGGGGCCCTCGGCGAAAAACTGTTTTTT. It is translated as CASSGALGEKLFF.

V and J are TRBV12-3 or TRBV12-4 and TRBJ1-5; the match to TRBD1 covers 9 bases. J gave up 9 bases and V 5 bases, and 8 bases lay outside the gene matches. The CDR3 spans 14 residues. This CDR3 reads CASSPPGQGWPQHF. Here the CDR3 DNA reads TGTGCCAGCAGTCCGCCGGGACAGGGATGGCCCCAGCATTTT.